This section outlines one TCR beta chain sequence together with its context. This CDR3 has 15 amino acids. V was shortened by 3 bases and J by 5 bases, with 13 bases between the two germline ends. Per the germline V gene, CDR1 is SGHDN and CDR2 is FVKESK. The sample is drawn from a study of blood T cell repertoires in COVID-19. Looking at the study overall: The United States, Italy and Spain provided the acute and convalescent COVID-19 samples. PBMCs, B-cell-depleted T cells, or T cells were the source of the cDNA or gDNA that made up the material.

Per the authors' pipeline: Reference gene primers were amplified, and this amplification served to estimate nucleated cell counts. The protocol was immunoSEQ multiplex PCR, while the TCRdb copy is restricted to in-frame clones and leaves out a portion. V and J calls plus clone size are reproduced from that table; the DNA served to infer D and trimming. Altogether a few hundred thousand clones are present, over 65% being singletons, with the ten largest covering over 3%. This sequence joins TRBV14 and TRBJ1-4; D is perhaps TRBD1 (6 bases). This TCR was recovered from a woman older than 75 with acute or convalescent COVID-19. Sequences were obtained from peripheral blood. This CDR3 reads CASSHLRGKNEKLFF. The CDR3 bases are TGTGCCAGCAGCCACCTCAGGGGAAAGAATGAAAAACTGTTTTTT.